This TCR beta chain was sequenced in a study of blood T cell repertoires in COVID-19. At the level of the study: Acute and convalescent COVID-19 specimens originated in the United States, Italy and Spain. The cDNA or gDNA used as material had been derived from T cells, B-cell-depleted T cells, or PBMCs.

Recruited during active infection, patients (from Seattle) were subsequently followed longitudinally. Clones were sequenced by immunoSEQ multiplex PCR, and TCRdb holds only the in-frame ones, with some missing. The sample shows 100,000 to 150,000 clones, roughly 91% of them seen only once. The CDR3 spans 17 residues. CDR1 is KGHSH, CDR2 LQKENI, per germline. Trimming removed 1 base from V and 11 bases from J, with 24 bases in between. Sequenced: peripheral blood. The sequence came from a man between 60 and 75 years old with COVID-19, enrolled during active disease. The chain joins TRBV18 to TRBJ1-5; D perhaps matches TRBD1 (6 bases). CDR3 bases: TGTGCCAGCTCACCACGGGGTTCTGGGGGCAACAGAGAGGCCCAGCATTTT. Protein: CASSPRGSGGNREAQHF.